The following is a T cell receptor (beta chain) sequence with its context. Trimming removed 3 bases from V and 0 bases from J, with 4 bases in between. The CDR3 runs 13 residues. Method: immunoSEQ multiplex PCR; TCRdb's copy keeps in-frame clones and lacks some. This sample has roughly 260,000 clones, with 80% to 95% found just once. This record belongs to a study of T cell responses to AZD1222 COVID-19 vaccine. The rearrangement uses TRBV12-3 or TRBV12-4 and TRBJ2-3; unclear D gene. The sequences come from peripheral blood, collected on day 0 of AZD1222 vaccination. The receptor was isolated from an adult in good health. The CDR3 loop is CASSLRSTDTQYF. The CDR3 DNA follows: TGTGCCAGCAGTTTGCGCAGCACAGATACGCAGTATTTT.